This is a list of T cell receptor beta chains from one sample in a study of blood T cell repertoires in COVID-19. Clones were sequenced by immunoSEQ multiplex PCR, and TCRdb holds only the in-frame ones, with some missing. The sample has approximately 170,000 clones; 80% to 85% are singletons. The sample comprised peripheral blood. The receptors shown here come from a woman aged 70-85 years with COVID-19, enrolled during active disease. Each CDR3 is given with its conserved first and last residue. D genes are given only for firm matches. Size values are once, few and many counts, or a class for expanded clones, and some rows have none.

v_call: TRBV27; d_call: -; j_call: TRBJ2-3; clone_size: -; cdr3_nt: TGTGCCAGCACCCGACAGGGAGGAACAGATACGCAGTATTTT; cdr3_aa: CASTRQGGTDTQYF
v_call: TRBV5-1; d_call: TRBD2; j_call: TRBJ2-1; clone_size: -; cdr3_nt: TGCGCCAGCAGCCCCCCGACTAGCAAGGATGAGCAGTTCTTC; cdr3_aa: CASSPPTSKDEQFF
v_call: TRBV6-2/TRBV6-3; d_call: TRBD2; j_call: TRBJ2-7; clone_size: -; cdr3_nt: TGTGCCAGCAGCGGGACTAGCGGGAGGGGGAATTACGAGCAGTACTTC; cdr3_aa: CASSGTSGRGNYEQYF
v_call: TRBV6-5; d_call: -; j_call: TRBJ1-1; clone_size: once; cdr3_nt: TGTGCCAGCACCTTTGACAGAAGGGGGACTGAAGCTTTCTTT; cdr3_aa: CASTFDRRGTEAFF
v_call: TRBV5-1; d_call: TRBD1; j_call: TRBJ2-2; clone_size: -; cdr3_nt: TGCGCCAGCAGCCGGGACAGGTCCCCCTCGAACACCGGGGAGCTGTTTTTT; cdr3_aa: CASSRDRSPSNTGELFF
v_call: TRBV27; d_call: TRBD2; j_call: TRBJ2-1; clone_size: -; cdr3_nt: TGTGCCAGCAGCCGACCGGGACTAGCCTCTAATGAGCAGTTCTTC; cdr3_aa: CASSRPGLASNEQFF
v_call: TRBV7-8; d_call: TRBD2; j_call: TRBJ2-1; clone_size: -; cdr3_nt: TGTGCCAGCAGCAGGACTAGCGGGGGATCTCTGGGCAATGAGCAGTTCTTC; cdr3_aa: CASSRTSGGSLGNEQFF
v_call: TRBV28; d_call: -; j_call: TRBJ1-1; clone_size: once; cdr3_nt: TGTGCCAGCAGACCCCTAGGGGCCTTGAACACTGAAGCTTTCTTT; cdr3_aa: CASRPLGALNTEAFF
v_call: TRBV28; d_call: -; j_call: TRBJ1-1; clone_size: -; cdr3_nt: TGTGCCAGCAGTTTCGGTAAGAACACTGAAGCTTTCTTT; cdr3_aa: CASSFGKNTEAFF
v_call: TRBV9; d_call: TRBD1; j_call: TRBJ1-5; clone_size: -; cdr3_nt: TGTGCCAGCAGCGCCGGGGACAGGGGAGGCAATCAGCCCCAGCATTTT; cdr3_aa: CASSAGDRGGNQPQHF
v_call: TRBV5-1; d_call: -; j_call: TRBJ2-1; clone_size: -; cdr3_nt: TGCGCCAGCAGCTTGGGAGGATACAATGAGCAGTTCTTC; cdr3_aa: CASSLGGYNEQFF
v_call: TRBV5-1; d_call: -; j_call: TRBJ2-5; clone_size: -; cdr3_nt: TGCGCCAGCAGCTGGGGGACTCCTCAAGAGACCCAGTACTTC; cdr3_aa: CASSWGTPQETQYF
v_call: TRBV5-1; d_call: -; j_call: TRBJ1-1; clone_size: once; cdr3_nt: TGCGCCAGCAGCCCCGGAGGATATGGGACTGAAGCTTTCTTT; cdr3_aa: CASSPGGYGTEAFF
v_call: TRBV6-2/TRBV6-3; d_call: TRBD2; j_call: TRBJ2-7; clone_size: -; cdr3_nt: TGTGCCAGCAGTACTAGCGGCCAACAGCAGTACTTC; cdr3_aa: CASSTSGQQQYF
v_call: TRBV5-1; d_call: TRBD2; j_call: TRBJ2-1; clone_size: -; cdr3_nt: TGCGCCAGCAGCTTGGATGTTGCGGGAGCTTACAATGAGCAGTTCTTC; cdr3_aa: CASSLDVAGAYNEQFF
v_call: TRBV9; d_call: TRBD2; j_call: TRBJ2-3; clone_size: -; cdr3_nt: TGTGCCAGCAGCCCCCCGACTAGCGGGCTTACAGATACGCAGTATTTT; cdr3_aa: CASSPPTSGLTDTQYF